This T cell receptor beta chain was captured by sequencing in a study of blood T cell repertoires in COVID-19. Looking at the study overall: The origin of the acute and convalescent COVID-19 samples was the United States, Italy and Spain. From T cells, B-cell-depleted T cells, or PBMCs came the material, which was cDNA or gDNA.

Per germline, CDR1 WSHSY and CDR2 SAAADI. V was pared by 11 bases and J by 6 bases, with 9 bases of the junction left unmatched. The CDR3 is 14 amino acids. Original processing notes: Reference gene primer amplification gave nucleated cell count estimates. Method: immunoSEQ multiplex PCR; TCRdb's copy keeps in-frame clones and lacks some. Clonal size and the V and J genes are those of that table, whereas D and trimming came from the DNA. The sample carries 200,000 to 250,000 clones, 70% to 90% recorded once. Source material: peripheral blood. The clonotype comes from a woman between 40 and 50 years old with acute or convalescent COVID-19. This chain uses TRBV10-2 with TRBJ1-5, with 11 bases lining up with TRBD1. The CDR3 DNA sequence: TGCGCCTCTTCAGGACAGGGGGCGATTCAGCCCCAGCATTTT. Translated: CASSGQGAIQPQHF.